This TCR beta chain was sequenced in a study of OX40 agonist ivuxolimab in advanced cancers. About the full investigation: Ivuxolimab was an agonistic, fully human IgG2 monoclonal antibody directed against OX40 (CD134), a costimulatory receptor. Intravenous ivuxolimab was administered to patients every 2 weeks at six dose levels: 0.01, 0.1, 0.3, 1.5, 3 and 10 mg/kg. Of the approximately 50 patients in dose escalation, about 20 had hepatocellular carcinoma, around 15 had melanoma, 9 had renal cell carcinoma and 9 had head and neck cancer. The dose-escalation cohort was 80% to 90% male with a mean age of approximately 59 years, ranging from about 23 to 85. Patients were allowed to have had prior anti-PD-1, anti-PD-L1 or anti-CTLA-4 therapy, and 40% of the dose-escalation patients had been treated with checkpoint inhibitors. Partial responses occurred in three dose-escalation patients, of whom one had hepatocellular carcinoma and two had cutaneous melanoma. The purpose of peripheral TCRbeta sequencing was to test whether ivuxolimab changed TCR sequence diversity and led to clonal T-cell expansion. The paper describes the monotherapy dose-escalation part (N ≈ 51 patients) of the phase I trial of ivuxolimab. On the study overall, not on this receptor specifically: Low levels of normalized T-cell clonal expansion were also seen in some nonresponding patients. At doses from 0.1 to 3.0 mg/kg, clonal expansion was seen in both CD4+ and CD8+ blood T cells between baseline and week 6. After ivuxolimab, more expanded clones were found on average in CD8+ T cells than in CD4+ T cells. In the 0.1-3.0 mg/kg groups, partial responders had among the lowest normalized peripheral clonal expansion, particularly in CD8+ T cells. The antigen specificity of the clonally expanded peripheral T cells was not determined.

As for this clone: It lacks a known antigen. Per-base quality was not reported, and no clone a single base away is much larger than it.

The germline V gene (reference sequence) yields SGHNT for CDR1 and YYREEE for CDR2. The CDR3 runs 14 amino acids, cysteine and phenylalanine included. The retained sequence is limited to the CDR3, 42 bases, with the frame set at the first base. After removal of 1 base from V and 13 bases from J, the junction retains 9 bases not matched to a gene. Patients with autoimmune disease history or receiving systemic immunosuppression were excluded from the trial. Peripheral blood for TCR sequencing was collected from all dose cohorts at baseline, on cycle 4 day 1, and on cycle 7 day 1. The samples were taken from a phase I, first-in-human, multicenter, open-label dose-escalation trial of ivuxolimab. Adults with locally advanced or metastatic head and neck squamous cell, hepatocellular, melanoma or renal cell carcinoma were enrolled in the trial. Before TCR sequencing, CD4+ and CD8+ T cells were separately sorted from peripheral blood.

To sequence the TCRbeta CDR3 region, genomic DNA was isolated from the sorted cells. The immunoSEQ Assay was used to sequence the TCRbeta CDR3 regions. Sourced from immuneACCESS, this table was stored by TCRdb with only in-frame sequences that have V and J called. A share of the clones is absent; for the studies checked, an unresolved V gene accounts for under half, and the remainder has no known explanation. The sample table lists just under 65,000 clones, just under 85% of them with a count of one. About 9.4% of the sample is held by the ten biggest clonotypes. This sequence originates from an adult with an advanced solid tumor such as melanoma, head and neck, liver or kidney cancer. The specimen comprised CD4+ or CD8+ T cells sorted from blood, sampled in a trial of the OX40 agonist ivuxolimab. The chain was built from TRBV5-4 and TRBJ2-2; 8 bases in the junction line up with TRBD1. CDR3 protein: CASSLYAGQGGLFF. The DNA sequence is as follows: TGTGCCAGCAGCTTGTACGCTGGACAGGGTGGGCTGTTTTTT.